The 15 T cell receptor beta chains in this list originate from one sample, sequenced in a study of control samples from healthy donors and cancer patients. Method: immunoSEQ multiplex PCR; TCRdb's copy keeps in-frame clones and lacks some. The table records around 150,000 clones, about 86% of them present only once. Sample: blood. The receptors were sampled from a man between 18 and 29 years old in good health.

V and J are TRBV19 and TRBJ1-6; no reliable D call. Trimming removed 0 bases at V and 6 bases at J, with 6 bases between. The germline V gene has CDR1 LNHDA and CDR2 SQIVND (reference sequence). The CDR3 contains 14 residues. CDR3 coding DNA: TGTGCCAGTAGTATAGAGGAGTTTAATTCACCCCTCCACTTT. This encodes CASSIEEFNSPLHF.

The J gene is TRBJ1-1, the V gene TRBV14, with D unresolved. CDR3 length: 13 amino acids. Trimming cost V 1 base and J 0 bases, with 3 bases left between them. Per the germline V gene, CDR1 is SGHDN and CDR2 is FVKESK. The CDR3 region is CASSQAVNTEAFF. CDR3 in DNA: TGTGCCAGCAGCCAAGCCGTGAACACTGAAGCTTTCTTT. Combining the CDR3 with reference TRBV14 and TRBJ1-1 gives the whole variable domain EAGVTQFPSHSVIEKGQTVTLRCDPISGHDNLYWYRRVMGKEIKFLLHFVKESKQDESGMPNNRFLAERTGGTYSTLKVQPAELEDSGVYFCASSQAVNTEAFFGQGTRLTVV.

The chain employs TRBV6-5 and TRBJ1-5; D is unclear. Between the trimmed V and J ends, which lost 4 bases and 6 bases, there was a span of 10 bases. Germline CDR1 reads MNHEY; CDR2 reads SVGAGI. This CDR3 has 13 residues. CDR3 region: CASSLNVGQPQHF. CDR3 nucleotide sequence: TGTGCCAGCAGTTTAAATGTCGGTCAGCCCCAGCATTTT.

The V call is TRBV19, the J call TRBJ2-7; TRBD1 is a possible D gene (6 bases). With 4 bases removed from V and 3 bases from J, the gap between germline ends came to 13 bases. There are 14 residues in the CDR3. Per the germline V gene, CDR1 is LNHDA and CDR2 is SQIVND (reference sequence). CDR3 in DNA: TGTGCCAGTAGTACCAACCCGGACAGCTACGAGCAGTACTTC. Its protein product is CASSTNPDSYEQYF.

The genes are TRBV7-2 and TRBJ2-7; 10 nucleotides match TRBD2. V was clipped by 0 bases and J by 1 base; unmatched bases: 3. This CDR3 contains 16 residues. Germline V gene data show CDR1 as SGHTA and CDR2 as FQGNSA. The CDR3 nucleotides read TGTGCCAGCAGCTTAGCTAGCGGGGGGACTTCCTACGAGCAGTACTTC. Translated, it gives CASSLASGGTSYEQYF.

The V and J genes are TRBV13 and TRBJ1-1, with D possibly matching TRBD1 (6 bases). The CDR3 extends over 13 amino acids. Per germline, CDR1 PRHDT and CDR2 FYEKMQ (reference sequence). The V and J ends lost 5 bases and 3 bases respectively, with 10 bases between them. Here the CDR3 DNA reads TGTGCCAGCAGCCCAACAGGGTACACTGAAGCTTTCTTT. It codes for CASSPTGYTEAFF. Drawing the rest from reference TRBV13 and TRBJ1-1, the complete variable domain is AAGVIQSPRHLIKEKRETATLKCYPIPRHDTVYWYQQGPGQDPQFLISFYEKMQSDKGSIPDRFSAQQFSDYHSELNMSSLELGDSALYFCASSPTGYTEAFFGQGTRLTVV.

The chain joins TRBV4-1 to TRBJ2-5; D remains ambiguous. Per germline, CDR1 MGHRA and CDR2 YSYEKL. V lost 1 base to trimming and J lost 5 bases, with 14 bases between them. This CDR3 spans 15 amino acids. The CDR3 loop is CASSQAPNGWETQYF. The CDR3 DNA sequence: TGCGCCAGCAGCCAAGCTCCGAACGGCTGGGAGACCCAGTACTTC.

The rearrangement joins TRBV6-2 or TRBV6-3 to TRBJ2-3, with 11 nucleotides matching TRBD2. CDR1 and CDR2 (germline): MNHEY, SVGEGT. The CDR3 contains 16 residues. The V and J ends lost 6 bases and 5 bases, in that order; junction bases with no gene match: 10. CDR3 residues: CASSPLAGVAVDTQYF. CDR3 DNA: TGTGCCAGCAGCCCACTAGCGGGGGTGGCTGTAGATACGCAGTATTTT.

The chain recombines TRBV7-9 with TRBJ2-5; D uncertain. The CDR3 totals 16 residues. Trimming took 0 bases from V and 0 from J, leaving 11 bases between them. Germline V gives CDR1 SEHNR, CDR2 FQNEAQ (reference sequence). CDR3 bases: TGTGCCAGCAGCTTAGCACCTCGGAGTTACCAAGAGACCCAGTACTTC. Translated: CASSLAPRSYQETQYF.

The chain combines TRBV5-8 with TRBJ2-7; D is perhaps TRBD2 (5 bases). Germline V lookup: CDR1 SGHTS, CDR2 YDEGEE. The V and J ends lost 6 bases and 0 bases respectively, with 16 bases between them. CDR3 size: 15 residues. The CDR3 DNA reads TGTGCCAGCACCAGAAAGGACTCCCACTCCTACGAGCAGTACTTC. As protein: CASTRKDSHSYEQYF. The variable domain in full, with the rest retrieved from reference TRBV5-8 and TRBJ2-7, is EAGVTQSPTHLIKTRGQQATLRCSPISGHTSVYWYQQALGLGLQFLLWYDEGEERNRGNFPPRFSGRQFPNYSSELNVNALELEDSALYLCASTRKDSHSYEQYFGPGTRLTVT.

The rearrangement links TRBV5-6 to TRBJ2-2; D perhaps matches TRBD2 (7 bases). Deletions cut 8 bases from V and 7 bases from J, with 27 bases between. This CDR3 has 17 residues. The germline V gene encodes CDR1 SGHDT and CDR2 YYEEEE. The CDR3 loop reads CARIPPHGGRDVGELFF. The CDR3 DNA sequence: TGTGCCAGGATCCCCCCTCACGGGGGGCGTGATGTCGGGGAGCTGTTTTTT.

The rearrangement uses TRBV6-2 or TRBV6-3 and TRBJ2-5; 14 positions agree with TRBD2. Germline loops: CDR1 MNHEY, CDR2 SVGEGT. The CDR3 has 17 residues. V was pared by 5 bases and J by 5 bases, with 10 bases of the junction left unmatched. CDR3 bases: TGTGCCAGCAGTCAACGACTAGCGGGGGGGCTAGGGGAGACCCAGTACTTC. Protein sequence: CASSQRLAGGLGETQYF.

This chain links TRBV13 with TRBJ2-4, with TRBD2 matching over 8 bases. The CDR3 loop spans 16 amino acids. The germline V gene encodes CDR1 PRHDT and CDR2 FYEKMQ (reference sequence). V lost 6 bases, J lost 2 bases, and 9 bases stayed unmatched. CDR3 sequence reads: CASSFPAGVTKNIQYF. The DNA of the CDR3 is TGTGCCAGCAGTTTCCCAGCGGGGGTAACCAAAAACATTCAGTACTTC.

The rearrangement links TRBV30 to TRBJ1-2, with D hard to call. CDR1 and CDR2 (germline): GTSNPN, SVGIG (reference sequence). With 3 bases removed from V and 0 bases from J, the gap between germline ends came to 8 bases. The CDR3 has 13 amino acids. Written as DNA, the CDR3 is TGTGCCTGGAGCGCTACATCTAACTATGGCTACACCTTC. Protein product: CAWSATSNYGYTF. The full variable domain, rest sourced from reference TRBV30 and TRBJ1-2, is SQTIHQWPATLVQPVGSPLSLECTVEGTSNPNLYWYRQAAGRGLQLLFYSVGIGQISSEVPQNLSASRPQDRQFILSSKKLLLSDSGFYLCAWSATSNYGYTFGSGTRLTVV.

The genes are TRBV14 and TRBJ2-1; D uncertain. CDR3 length: 12 residues. V lost 2 bases and J 3 bases, leaving 2 bases between the germline ends. Germline-derived CDR1 and CDR2 are SGHDN and FVKESK. CDR3 in DNA: TGTGCCAGCAGCCAAATCTACAATGAGCAGTTCTTC. Amino acids: CASSQIYNEQFF. The variable domain in full, completed from reference TRBV14 and TRBJ2-1, reads EAGVTQFPSHSVIEKGQTVTLRCDPISGHDNLYWYRRVMGKEIKFLLHFVKESKQDESGMPNNRFLAERTGGTYSTLKVQPAELEDSGVYFCASSQIYNEQFFGPGTRLTVL.